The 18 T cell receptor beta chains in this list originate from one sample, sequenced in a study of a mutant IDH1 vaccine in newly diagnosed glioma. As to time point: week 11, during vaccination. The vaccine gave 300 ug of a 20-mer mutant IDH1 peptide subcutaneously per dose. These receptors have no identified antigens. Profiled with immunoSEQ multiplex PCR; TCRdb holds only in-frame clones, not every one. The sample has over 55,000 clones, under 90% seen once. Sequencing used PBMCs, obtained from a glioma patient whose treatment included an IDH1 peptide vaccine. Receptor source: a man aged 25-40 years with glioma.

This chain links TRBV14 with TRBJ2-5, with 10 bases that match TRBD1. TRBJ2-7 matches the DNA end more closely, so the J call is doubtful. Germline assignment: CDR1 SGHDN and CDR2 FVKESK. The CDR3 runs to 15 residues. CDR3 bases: TGTGCCAGCAGCTCTCGGGGACAGGGGAGACACGAGCAGTACTTC. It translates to CASSSRGQGRHEQYF.

DNA for the CDR3: TGCGCCAGCAGCTTGGCCTTGGGGGCCGTTGGCACAGATACGCAGTATTTT. Translation: CASSLALGAVGTDTQYF. The V gene is TRBV5-1, the J gene TRBJ2-3; TRBD1 might be the D (6 bases). V was shortened by 0 bases and J by 1 base, with 15 bases between the two germline ends. CDR3 size: 17 residues. The germline V gene has CDR1 SGHRS and CDR2 YFSETQ.

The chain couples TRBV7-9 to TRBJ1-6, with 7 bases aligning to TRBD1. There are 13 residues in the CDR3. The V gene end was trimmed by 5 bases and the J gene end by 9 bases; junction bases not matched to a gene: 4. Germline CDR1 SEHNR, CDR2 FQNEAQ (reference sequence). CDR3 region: CASSGTDLSPLHF. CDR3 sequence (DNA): TGTGCCAGCAGCGGGACAGACCTTTCACCCCTCCACTTT.

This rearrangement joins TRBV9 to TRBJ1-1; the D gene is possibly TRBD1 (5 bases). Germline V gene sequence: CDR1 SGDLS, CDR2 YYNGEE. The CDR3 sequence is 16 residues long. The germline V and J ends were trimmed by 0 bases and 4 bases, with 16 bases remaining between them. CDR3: CASSVAVGGGSTEAFF. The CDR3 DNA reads TGTGCCAGCAGCGTAGCTGTCGGTGGGGGGTCCACTGAAGCTTTCTTT.

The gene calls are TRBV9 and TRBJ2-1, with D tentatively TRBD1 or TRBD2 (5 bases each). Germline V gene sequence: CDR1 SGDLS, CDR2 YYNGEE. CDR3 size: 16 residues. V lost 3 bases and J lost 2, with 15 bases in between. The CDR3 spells CASSAGGTPAYNEQFF. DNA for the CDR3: TGTGCCAGCAGCGCAGGTGGGACCCCAGCCTACAATGAGCAGTTCTTC.

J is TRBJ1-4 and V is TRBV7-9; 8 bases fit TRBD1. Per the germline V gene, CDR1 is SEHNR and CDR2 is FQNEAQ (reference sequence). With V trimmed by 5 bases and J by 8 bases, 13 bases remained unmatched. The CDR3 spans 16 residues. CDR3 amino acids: CASSPTGGQGGEKLFF. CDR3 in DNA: TGTGCCAGCAGCCCAACAGGAGGACAGGGAGGCGAAAAACTGTTTTTT.

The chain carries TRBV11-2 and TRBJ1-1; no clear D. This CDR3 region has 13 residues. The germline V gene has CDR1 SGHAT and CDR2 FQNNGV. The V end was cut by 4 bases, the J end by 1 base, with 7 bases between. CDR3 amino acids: CASSYLWNTEAFF. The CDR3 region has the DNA TGTGCCAGCAGCTACCTCTGGAACACTGAAGCTTTCTTT.

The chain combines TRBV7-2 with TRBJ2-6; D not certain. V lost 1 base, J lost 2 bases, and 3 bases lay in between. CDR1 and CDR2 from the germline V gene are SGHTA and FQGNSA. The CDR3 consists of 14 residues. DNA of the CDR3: TGTGCCAGCAGCTTAGTAGCTGGGGCCAACGTCCTGACTTTC. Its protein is CASSLVAGANVLTF.

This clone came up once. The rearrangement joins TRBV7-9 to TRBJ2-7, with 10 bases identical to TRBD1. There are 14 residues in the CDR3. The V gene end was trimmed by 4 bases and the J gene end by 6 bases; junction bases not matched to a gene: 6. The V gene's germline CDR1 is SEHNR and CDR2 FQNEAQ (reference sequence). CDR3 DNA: TGTGCCAGCAGCTGGGCCGGGACAGGGGCCGAGCAGTACTTC. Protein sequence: CASSWAGTGAEQYF.

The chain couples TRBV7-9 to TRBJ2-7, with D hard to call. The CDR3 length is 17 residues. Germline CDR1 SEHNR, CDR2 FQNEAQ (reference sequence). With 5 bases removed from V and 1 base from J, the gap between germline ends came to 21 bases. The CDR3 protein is CASSTDVWQVDSYEQYF. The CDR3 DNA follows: TGTGCCAGCAGCACCGACGTGTGGCAGGTGGATTCCTACGAGCAGTACTTC.

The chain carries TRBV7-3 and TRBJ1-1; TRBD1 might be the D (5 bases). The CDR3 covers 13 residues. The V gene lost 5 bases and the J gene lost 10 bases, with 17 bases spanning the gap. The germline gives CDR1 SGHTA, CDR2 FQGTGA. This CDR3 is CASSPTRGGLAFF. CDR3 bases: TGTGCCAGCAGCCCTACAAGGGGAGGGTTAGCTTTCTTT.

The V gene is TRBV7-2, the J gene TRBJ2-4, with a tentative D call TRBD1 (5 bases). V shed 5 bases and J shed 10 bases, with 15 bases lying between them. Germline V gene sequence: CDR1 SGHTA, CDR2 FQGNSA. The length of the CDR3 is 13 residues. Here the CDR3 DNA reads TGTGCCAGCAGCCCAGGGTGGGGTGGGATTCAGTACTTC. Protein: CASSPGWGGIQYF.

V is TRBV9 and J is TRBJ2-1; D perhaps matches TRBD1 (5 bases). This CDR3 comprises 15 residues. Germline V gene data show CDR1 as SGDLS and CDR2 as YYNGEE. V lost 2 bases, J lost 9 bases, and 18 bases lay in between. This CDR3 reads CASSVSGYPSGEQFF. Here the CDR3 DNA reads TGTGCCAGCAGCGTTTCAGGGTATCCCTCGGGTGAGCAGTTCTTC.

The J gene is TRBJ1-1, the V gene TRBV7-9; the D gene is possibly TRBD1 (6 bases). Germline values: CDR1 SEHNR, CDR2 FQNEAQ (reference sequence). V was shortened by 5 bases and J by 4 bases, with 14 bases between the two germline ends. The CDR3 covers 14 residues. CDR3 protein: CASSPEGGGTEAFF. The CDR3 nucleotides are TGTGCCAGCAGCCCAGAGGGGGGGGGCACTGAAGCTTTCTTT.

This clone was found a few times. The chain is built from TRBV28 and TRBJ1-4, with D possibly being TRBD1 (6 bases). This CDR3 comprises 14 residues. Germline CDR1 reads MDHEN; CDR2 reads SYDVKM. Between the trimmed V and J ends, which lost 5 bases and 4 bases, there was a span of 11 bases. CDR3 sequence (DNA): TGTGCCAGCAGTCGACAGGACTATAATGAAAAACTGTTTTTT. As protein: CASSRQDYNEKLFF.

The CDR3 loop reads CAWGGGENFYEQYF. In DNA form, the CDR3 reads TGTGCCTGGGGGGGAGGGGAGAATTTCTACGAGCAGTACTTC. V gene TRBV30 combines with J gene TRBJ2-7, with 7 bases aligning to TRBD2. Germline CDR1 reads GTSNPN; CDR2 reads SVGIG (reference sequence). Trimming took 5 bases from V and 3 from J; bases not matched to a gene: 10. The CDR3 covers 14 residues.

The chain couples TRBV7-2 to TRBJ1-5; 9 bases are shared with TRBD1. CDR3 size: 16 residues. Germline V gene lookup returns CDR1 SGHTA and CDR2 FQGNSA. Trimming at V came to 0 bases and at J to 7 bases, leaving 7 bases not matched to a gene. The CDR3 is CASSLALTGGGQPQHF. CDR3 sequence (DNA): TGTGCCAGCAGCTTAGCGCTGACAGGGGGAGGGCAGCCCCAGCATTTT.

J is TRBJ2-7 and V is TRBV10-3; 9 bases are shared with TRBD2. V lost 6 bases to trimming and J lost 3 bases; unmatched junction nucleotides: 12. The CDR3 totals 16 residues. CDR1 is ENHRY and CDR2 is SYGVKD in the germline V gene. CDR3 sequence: CAISRVIELAGYEQYF. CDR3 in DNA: TGTGCCATCAGCCGAGTCATAGAACTAGCGGGCTACGAGCAGTACTTC.